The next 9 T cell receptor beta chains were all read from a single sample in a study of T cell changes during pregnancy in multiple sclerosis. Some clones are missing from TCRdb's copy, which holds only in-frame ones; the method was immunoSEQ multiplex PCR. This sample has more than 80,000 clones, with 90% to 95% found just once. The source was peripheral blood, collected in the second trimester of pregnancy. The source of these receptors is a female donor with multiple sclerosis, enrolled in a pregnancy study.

CDR3 in DNA: TGTGCCAGCAGCGCCTGGACTAGCAGCGGAGAGACCCAGTACTTC. This translates into CASSAWTSSGETQYF. J is TRBJ2-5 and V is TRBV11-2, with 8 positions matching TRBD2. Germline trimming cut 5 bases from V and 4 bases from J; bases unmatched to any gene: 9. Germline V lookup: CDR1 SGHAT, CDR2 FQNNGV. CDR3 length: 15 amino acids.

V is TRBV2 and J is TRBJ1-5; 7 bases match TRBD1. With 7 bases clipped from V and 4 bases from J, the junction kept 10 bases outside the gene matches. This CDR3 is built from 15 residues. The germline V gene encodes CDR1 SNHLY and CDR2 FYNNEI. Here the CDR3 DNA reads TGTGCCAGCATGTCGGGACAGACCCCTAATCAGCCCCAGCATTTT. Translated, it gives CASMSGQTPNQPQHF. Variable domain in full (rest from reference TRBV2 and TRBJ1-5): EPEVTQTPSHQVTQMGQEVILRCVPISNHLYFYWYRQILGQKVEFLVSFYNNEISEKSEIFDDQFSVERPDGSNFTLKIRSTKLEDSAMYFCASMSGQTPNQPQHFGDGTRLSIL.

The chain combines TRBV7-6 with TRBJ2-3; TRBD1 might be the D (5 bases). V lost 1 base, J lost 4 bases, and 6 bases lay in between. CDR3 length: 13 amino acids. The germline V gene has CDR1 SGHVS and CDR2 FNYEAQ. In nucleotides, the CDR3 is TGTGCCAGCAGCTTAGTGGGGCCAGATACGCAGTATTTT. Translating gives CASSLVGPDTQYF.

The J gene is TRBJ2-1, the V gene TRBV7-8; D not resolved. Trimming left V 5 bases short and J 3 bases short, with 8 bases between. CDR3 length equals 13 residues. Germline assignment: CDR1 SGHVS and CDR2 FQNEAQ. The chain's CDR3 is CASSNPFYNEQFF. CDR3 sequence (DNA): TGTGCCAGCAGCAATCCTTTCTACAATGAGCAGTTCTTC.

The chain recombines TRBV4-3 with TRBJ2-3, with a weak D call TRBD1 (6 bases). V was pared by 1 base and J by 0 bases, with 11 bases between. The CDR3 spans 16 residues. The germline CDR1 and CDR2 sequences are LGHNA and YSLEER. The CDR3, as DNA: TGCGCCAGCAGCCAAGTGGGGACATACAGCACAGATACGCAGTATTTT. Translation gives CASSQVGTYSTDTQYF.

The CDR3 spells CASSKRTSGSQETQYF. In DNA form, the CDR3 reads TGTGCCAGCAGCAAAAGGACTAGCGGGAGCCAAGAGACCCAGTACTTC. The genes are TRBV7-9 and TRBJ2-5; 13 bases map to TRBD2. CDR3 size: 16 residues. The J segment lost 1 base and the V segment lost 5 bases, leaving 4 bases of the junction unmatched. The germline V gene has CDR1 SEHNR and CDR2 FQNEAQ (reference sequence).

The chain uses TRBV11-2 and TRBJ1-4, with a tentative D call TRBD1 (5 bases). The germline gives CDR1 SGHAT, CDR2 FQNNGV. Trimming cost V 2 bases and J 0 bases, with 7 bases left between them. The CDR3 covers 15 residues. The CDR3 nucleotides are TGTGCCAGCAGCTTATGGGGCCCAACTAATGAAAAACTGTTTTTT. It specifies CASSLWGPTNEKLFF. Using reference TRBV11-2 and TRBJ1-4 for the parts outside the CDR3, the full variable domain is EAGVAQSPRYKIIEKRQSVAFWCNPISGHATLYWYQQILGQGPKLLIQFQNNGVVDDSQLPKDRFSAERLKGVDSTLKIQPAKLEDSAVYLCASSLWGPTNEKLFFGSGTQLSVL.

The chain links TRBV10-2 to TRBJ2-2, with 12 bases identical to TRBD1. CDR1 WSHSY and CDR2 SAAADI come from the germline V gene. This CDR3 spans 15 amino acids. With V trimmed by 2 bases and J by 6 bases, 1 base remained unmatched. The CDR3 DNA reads TGCGCCAGCAGTGAGGGGACAGGGGGCTCCGGGGAGCTGTTTTTT. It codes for CASSEGTGGSGELFF.

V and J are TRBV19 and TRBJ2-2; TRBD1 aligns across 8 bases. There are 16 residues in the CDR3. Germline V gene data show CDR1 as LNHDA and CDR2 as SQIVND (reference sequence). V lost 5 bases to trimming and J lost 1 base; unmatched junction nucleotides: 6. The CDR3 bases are TGTGCCAGTAGTCTCCGGACAGGGATGAACACCGGGGAGCTGTTTTTT. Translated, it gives CASSLRTGMNTGELFF.